This T cell receptor (beta chain) was documented in a study of shared clonotypes between healthy human individuals. Whole-study results and caveats: With few donors, the genetic and exposure-history diversity represented was limited. Compared with memory subsets, naive subsets generally had larger estimated richness.

TCRdb's copy holds only in-frame clones and misses some; the assay was immunoSEQ multiplex PCR. The profile shows 2,500,000 or so clones, under 95% of them singletons. Comments on this clone: No antigen is known for it.

This CDR3 has 14 amino acids. V lost 4 bases and J lost 2; bases outside the gene matches: 5. Germline V gene lookup returns CDR1 LGHNA and CDR2 YNFKEQ. The clonotype originates from a man between 18 and 35 years old in good health. Some clones in this sample may be carry-over from other donors' samples. Material: naive CD4+ T cells from PBMCs. Subset noted: CD45RA+ positively selected. This sequence joins TRBV4-2 and TRBJ2-7, with 7 bases identical to TRBD1. The DNA of the CDR3 is TGTGCCAGCAGCCCCGATGACAGGGCCTACGAGCAGTACTTC. Protein: CASSPDDRAYEQYF.